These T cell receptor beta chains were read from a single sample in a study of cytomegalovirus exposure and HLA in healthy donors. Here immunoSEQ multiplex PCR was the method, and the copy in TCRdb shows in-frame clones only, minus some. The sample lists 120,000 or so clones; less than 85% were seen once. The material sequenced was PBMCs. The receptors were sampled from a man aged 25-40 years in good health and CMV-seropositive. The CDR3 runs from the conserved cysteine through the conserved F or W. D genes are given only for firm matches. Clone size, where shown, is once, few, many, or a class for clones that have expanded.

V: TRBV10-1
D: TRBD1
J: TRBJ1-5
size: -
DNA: TGCGCCAGCAGTGCTATTACCCCCCCGGGACAGGGAATCAGTTATAGCAATCAGCCCCAGCATTTT
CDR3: CASSAITPPGQGISYSNQPQHF

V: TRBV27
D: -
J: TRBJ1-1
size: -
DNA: TGTGCCAGCAGTTTATCACGGGGCACTGAAGCTTTCTTT
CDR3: CASSLSRGTEAFF

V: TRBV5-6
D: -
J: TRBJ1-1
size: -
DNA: TGTGCCAGCAGCTTGGAAGGGGCGCTAGGCTACTTGAACACTGAAGCTTTCTTT
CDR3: CASSLEGALGYLNTEAFF

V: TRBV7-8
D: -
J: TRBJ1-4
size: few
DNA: TGTGCCAGCACACTCTTCAGGGCCGCAACTAATGAAAAACTGTTTTTT
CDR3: CASTLFRAATNEKLFF

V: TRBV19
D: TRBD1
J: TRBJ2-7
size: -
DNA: TGTGCCAGTAGTTCCAGGCCCGGGACAGGGACCCTTCAGGAGCAGTACTTC
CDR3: CASSSRPGTGTLQEQYF

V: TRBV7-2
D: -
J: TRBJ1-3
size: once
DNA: TGTGCCAGCAGCCGTAGCGAGGTTTTTGGAAACACCATATATTTT
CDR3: CASSRSEVFGNTIYF

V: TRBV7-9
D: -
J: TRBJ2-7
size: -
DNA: TGTGCCAGCAGCTCGCGCACCGGCTCCTACGAGCAGTACTTC
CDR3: CASSSRTGSYEQYF

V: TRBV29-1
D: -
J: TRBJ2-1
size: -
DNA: TGCAGCGTTGAAGCAGGATACAATGAGCAGTTCTTC
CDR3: CSVEAGYNEQFF

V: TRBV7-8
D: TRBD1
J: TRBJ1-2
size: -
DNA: TGTGCCAGCAGCTTAGACGGGACAGGGCTTGGCTACACCTTC
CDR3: CASSLDGTGLGYTF

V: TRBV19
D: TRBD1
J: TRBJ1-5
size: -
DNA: TGTGCCAGTAGTATTCTAGGGGGCGCCGGACAGCCCCAGCATTTT
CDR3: CASSILGGAGQPQHF

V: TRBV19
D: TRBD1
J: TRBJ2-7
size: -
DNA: TGTGCCAGTAGTATCCGGACAGGGGTCTACGAGCAGTACTTC
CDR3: CASSIRTGVYEQYF

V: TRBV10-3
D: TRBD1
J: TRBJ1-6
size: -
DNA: TGTGCCATCAGTGAGTCGATTGTGCGGGACAGTGGCAGGAATTCACCCCTCCACTTT
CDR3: CAISESIVRDSGRNSPLHF

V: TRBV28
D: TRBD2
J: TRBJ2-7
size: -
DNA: TGTGCCAGCAGTCCAAACCACCGGACTAGCGCAAACTCCTACGAGCAGTACTTC
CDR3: CASSPNHRTSANSYEQYF

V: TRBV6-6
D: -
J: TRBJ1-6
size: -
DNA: TGTGCCAGCACCCCAGGGAAGGGCTTCGTCGGTTCACCCCTCCACTTT
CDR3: CASTPGKGFVGSPLHF

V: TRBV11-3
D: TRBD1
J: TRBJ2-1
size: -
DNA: TGTGCCAGCAGCTTGACCGGGACAGCCCGCGAGCAGTTCTTC
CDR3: CASSLTGTAREQFF

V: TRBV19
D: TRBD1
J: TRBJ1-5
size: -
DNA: TGTGCCAGTTCGTATGACAGGGTCAATCAGCCCCAGCATTTT
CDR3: CASSYDRVNQPQHF

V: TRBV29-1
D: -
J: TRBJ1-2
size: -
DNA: TGCAGCGTATGGGCTACCTCTCGGGAAGGCTACACCTTC
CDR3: CSVWATSREGYTF

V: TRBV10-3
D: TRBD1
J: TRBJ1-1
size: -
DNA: TGTGCCATCAGTGAGGACAGGGACACCACTGAAGCTTTCTTT
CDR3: CAISEDRDTTEAFF

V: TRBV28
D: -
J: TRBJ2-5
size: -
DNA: TGTGCCAGCAGTTTTCGAACAGCCCAGACCCAGTACTTC
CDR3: CASSFRTAQTQYF

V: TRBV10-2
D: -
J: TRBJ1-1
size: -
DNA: TGCGCCAGCAGTGCGACAGCTAACACTGAAGCTTTCTTT
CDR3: CASSATANTEAFF

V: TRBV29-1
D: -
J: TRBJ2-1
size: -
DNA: TGCAGCGTTGAAGATGGCGCAGCGTGGAAGTTCTTC
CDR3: CSVEDGAAWKFF

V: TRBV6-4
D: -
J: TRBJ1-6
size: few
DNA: TGTGCCAGCAGTGAGGCCCAGAATTCACCCCTCCACTTT
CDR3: CASSEAQNSPLHF

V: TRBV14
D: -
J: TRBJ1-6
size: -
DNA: TGTGCCAGCAGCCAAGAGGAGGGATGGGGCCTTTTCTCCTATAATTCACCCCTCCACTTT
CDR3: CASSQEEGWGLFSYNSPLHF

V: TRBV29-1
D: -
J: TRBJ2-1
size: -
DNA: TGCAGCGTTTTATTTGGGGGGAATGAGCAGTTCTTC
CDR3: CSVLFGGNEQFF

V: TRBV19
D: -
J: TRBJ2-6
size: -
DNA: TGTGCCAGTAGCCTAGTTATGGGTGGGGCCAACGTCCTGACTTTC
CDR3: CASSLVMGGANVLTF

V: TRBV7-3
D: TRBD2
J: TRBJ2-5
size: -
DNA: TGTGCCAGCAGCCCGGGACTAGCGGGGGGGCACGAGACCCAGTACTTC
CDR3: CASSPGLAGGHETQYF

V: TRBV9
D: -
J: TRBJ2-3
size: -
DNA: TGTGCCAGCAGCGTAGAAGGGAGTGGAAGCACAGATACGCAGTATTTT
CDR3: CASSVEGSGSTDTQYF

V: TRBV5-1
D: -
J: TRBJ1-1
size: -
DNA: TGCGCCAGCAGTGGGGGACAGAACACTGAAGCTTTCTTT
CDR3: CASSGGQNTEAFF

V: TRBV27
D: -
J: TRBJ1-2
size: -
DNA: TGTGCCAGCGGTACGGGACTTAGCTATGGCTACACCTTC
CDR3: CASGTGLSYGYTF

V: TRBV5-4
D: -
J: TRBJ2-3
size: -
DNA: TGTGCCAGCAGCGAAGGGGCGGGCACAGATACGCAGTATTTT
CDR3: CASSEGAGTDTQYF

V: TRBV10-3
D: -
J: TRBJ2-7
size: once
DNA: TGTGCCATCACCGGACTAAGGGGCGAGCAGTACTTC
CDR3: CAITGLRGEQYF

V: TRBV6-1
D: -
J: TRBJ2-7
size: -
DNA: TGTGCCAGCAGTGAAGCTGGGCAAGAGTCGGCATACGAGCAGTACTTC
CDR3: CASSEAGQESAYEQYF

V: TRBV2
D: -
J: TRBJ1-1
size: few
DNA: TGTGCCAGTACAGGTTTTATGAACACTGAAGCTTTCTTT
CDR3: CASTGFMNTEAFF